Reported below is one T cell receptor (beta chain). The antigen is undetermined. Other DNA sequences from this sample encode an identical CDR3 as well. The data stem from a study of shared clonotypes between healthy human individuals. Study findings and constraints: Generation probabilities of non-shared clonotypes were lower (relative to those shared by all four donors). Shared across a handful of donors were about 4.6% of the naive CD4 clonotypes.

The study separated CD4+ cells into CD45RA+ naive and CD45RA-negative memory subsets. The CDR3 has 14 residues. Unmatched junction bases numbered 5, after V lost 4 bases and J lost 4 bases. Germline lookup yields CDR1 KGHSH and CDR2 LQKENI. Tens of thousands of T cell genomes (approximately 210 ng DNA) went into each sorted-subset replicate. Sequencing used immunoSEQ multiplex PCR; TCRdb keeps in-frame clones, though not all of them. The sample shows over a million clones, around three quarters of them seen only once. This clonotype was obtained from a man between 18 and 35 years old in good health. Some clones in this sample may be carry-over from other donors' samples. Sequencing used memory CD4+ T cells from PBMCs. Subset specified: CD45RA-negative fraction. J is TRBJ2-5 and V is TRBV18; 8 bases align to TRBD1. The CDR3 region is CASSLGQGGETQYF. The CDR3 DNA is TGTGCCAGCTCACTCGGACAGGGAGGAGAGACCCAGTACTTC. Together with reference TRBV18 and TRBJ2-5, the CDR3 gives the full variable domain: NAGVMQNPRHLVRRRGQEARLRCSPMKGHSHVYWYRQLPEEGLKFMVYLQKENIIDESGMPKERFSAEFPKEGPSILRIQQVVRGDSAAYFCASSLGQGGETQYFGPGTRLLVL.